A selection of T cell receptor beta chains follows, all from one sample in a study of shared clonotypes between healthy human individuals. Produced via immunoSEQ multiplex PCR; TCRdb's table is partial and in-frame only. The sample holds about 2.2 million clones, 85% to 95% seen once. Sequencing was carried out using naive CD8+ T cells from PBMCs. The source is a man aged 18 to 29 in good health. Some clones in this sample may be carry-over from other donors' samples. The CDR3 runs from the conserved cysteine through the conserved F or W. The D gene is left open where the match is weak.

v_call	d_call	j_call	cdr3_aa	cdr3_nt
TRBV19	NA	TRBJ2-7	CASSISGLNSEQYF	TGTGCCAGTAGTATCTCCGGGTTAAACAGTGAGCAGTACTTC
TRBV27	NA	TRBJ2-3	CASSYYRLDTQYF	TGTGCCAGCAGTTATTACAGGCTAGATACGCAGTATTTT
TRBV7-9	TRBD1	TRBJ2-7	CASSRDRGGYEQYF	TGTGCCAGCAGCCGCGACAGGGGGGGATACGAGCAGTACTTC
TRBV4-3	NA	TRBJ1-1	CASSPGTGSSSEAFF	TGCGCCAGCAGCCCAGGGACGGGTTCCTCTTCTGAAGCTTTCTTT
TRBV14	NA	TRBJ2-1	CASSQESGTYYNEQFF	TGTGCCAGCAGCCAAGAGAGCGGGACATACTACAATGAGCAGTTCTTC
TRBV11-1	NA	TRBJ2-5	CASSLVPGVGMLGETQYF	TGTGCCAGCAGCTTAGTGCCGGGAGTGGGGATGCTTGGGGAGACCCAGTACTTC
TRBV10-3	NA	TRBJ2-1	CAISESVESPSYNEQFF	TGTGCCATCAGTGAGTCAGTTGAGTCCCCTAGCTACAATGAGCAGTTCTTC
TRBV7-9	TRBD1	TRBJ1-2	CASSLEGQGSGYTF	TGTGCCAGCAGCTTAGAGGGACAGGGATCTGGCTACACCTTC
TRBV27	NA	TRBJ1-5	CASSLLSRDSNQPQHF	TGTGCCAGCAGTTTATTGAGCAGGGATAGCAATCAGCCCCAGCATTTT
TRBV4-1	TRBD2	TRBJ2-1	CASSQNPGTSGYNEQFF	TGCGCCAGCAGCCAAAATCCCGGGACTAGCGGTTACAATGAGCAGTTCTTC
TRBV27	TRBD1	TRBJ1-5	CASSPQGAHQPQHF	TGTGCCAGCAGTCCGCAGGGGGCGCATCAGCCCCAGCATTTT
TRBV4-1	NA	TRBJ2-1	CASSFGGGADEQFF	TGCGCCAGCAGCTTCGGTGGAGGTGCCGATGAGCAGTTCTTC
TRBV30	TRBD1	TRBJ2-2	CAWRIKRQGHTGELFF	TGTGCCTGGAGGATAAAAAGACAGGGGCACACCGGGGAGCTGTTTTTT